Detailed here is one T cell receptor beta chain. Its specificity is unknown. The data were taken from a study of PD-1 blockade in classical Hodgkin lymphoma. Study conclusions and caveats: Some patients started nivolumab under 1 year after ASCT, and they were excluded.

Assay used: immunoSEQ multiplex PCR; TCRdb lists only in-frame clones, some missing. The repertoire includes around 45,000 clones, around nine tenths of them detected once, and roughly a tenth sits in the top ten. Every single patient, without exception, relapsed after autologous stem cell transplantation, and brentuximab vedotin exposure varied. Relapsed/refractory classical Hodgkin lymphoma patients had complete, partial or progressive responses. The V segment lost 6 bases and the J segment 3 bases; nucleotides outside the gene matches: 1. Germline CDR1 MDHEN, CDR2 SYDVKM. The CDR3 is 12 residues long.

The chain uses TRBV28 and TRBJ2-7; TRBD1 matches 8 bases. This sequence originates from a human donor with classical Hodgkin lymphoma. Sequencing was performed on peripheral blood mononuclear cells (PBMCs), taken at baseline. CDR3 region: CASRGQDYEQYF. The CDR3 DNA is TGTGCCAGCAGGGGACAGGACTACGAGCAGTACTTC.